The 7 T cell receptor beta chains below were found in one sample sequenced in a study of T-cell reconstitution after alpha-beta-depleted transplantation in children. Library preparation (for TCRbeta) was performed with unique molecular identifiers. MiXCR, run by TCRdb on the PCR reads, gives a single entry per CDR3 protein. The data hold roughly 70,000 distinct CDR3 sequences, with 4.9% observed a single time. The sample consisted of PBMCs, mostly from graft donor cells, taken 180 days after TCRalphabeta/CD19-depleted stem cell transplant. The receptors derive from a boy younger than two who had a stem cell transplant for acute myeloid leukemia, so the T cells may come from the graft donor.

This clonotype is termed medium-sized (0.01 to 0.1%). CDR3 region: CASTGTSGGETQYF. The CDR3 bases are TGTGCCAGCACCGGGACTAGCGGGGGGGAGACCCAGTACTTC. The chain couples TRBV7-9 to TRBJ2-5; 15 bases agree with TRBD2. Germline CDR1 is SEHNR and CDR2 is FQNEAQ (reference sequence). The V and J ends lost 7 bases and 5 bases, in that order; junction bases with no gene match: 2. The CDR3 totals 14 residues. Full variable domain (remainder filled in from reference TRBV7-9 and TRBJ2-5): DTGVSQNPRHKITKRGQNVTFRCDPISEHNRLYWYRQTLGQGPEFLTYFQNEAQLEKSRLLSDRFSAERPKGSFSTLEIQRTEQGDSAMYLCASTGTSGGETQYFGPGTRLLVL.

This clonotype appeared many times. The rearrangement uses TRBV7-9 and TRBJ2-1; 8 bases agree with TRBD2. CDR1 is SEHNR, CDR2 FQNEAQ, per germline (reference sequence). This CDR3 is 15 amino acids long. V lost 6 bases, J lost 3 bases, and 7 bases stayed unmatched. The CDR3 protein is CASSQSGSFYNEQFF. The CDR3 nucleotides read TGTGCCAGCAGTCAAAGCGGGAGCTTCTACAATGAGCAGTTCTTC.

This clonotype was seen at least ten times. This chain joins TRBV19 and TRBJ2-7, with 9 nucleotides matching TRBD1. The CDR3 sequence is 13 residues long. The germline V gene has CDR1 LNHDA and CDR2 SQIVND (reference sequence). Unmatched junction bases numbered 3, after V lost 4 bases and J lost 5 bases. CDR3 residues: CASSTRDRDEQYF. The DNA of the CDR3 is TGTGCCAGTAGTACCCGGGACAGGGACGAGCAGTACTTC. Drawing the rest from reference TRBV19 and TRBJ2-7, the complete variable domain is DGGITQSPKYLFRKEGQNVTLSCEQNLNHDAMYWYRQDPGQGLRLIYYSQIVNDFQKGDIAEGYSVSREKKESFPLTVTSAQKNPTAFYLCASSTRDRDEQYFGPGTRLTVT.

The sample holds many counts of this clonotype. The chain combines TRBV10-3 with TRBJ1-2; D is unresolved. The V gene's germline CDR1 is ENHRY and CDR2 SYGVKD. The CDR3 totals 13 residues. Trimming pared 4 bases from V and 3 bases from J, leaving 9 bases between. CDR3 protein: CAISASRDYGYTF. The CDR3 nucleotides read TGTGCCATCAGTGCCTCTCGTGACTATGGCTACACCTTC.

V usage is TRBV5-4 and J usage is TRBJ1-1; D ambiguous. Germline loops: CDR1 SGHNT, CDR2 YYREEE (reference sequence). The CDR3 is made up of 16 amino acids. V gave up 1 base and J gave up 0 bases, with 13 bases separating them. For the CDR3, the DNA is TGTGCCAGCAGCTTGCCCGGACTCCTAATGAACACTGAAGCTTTCTTT. Protein product: CASSLPGLLMNTEAFF.

At least ten counts were recorded for this clonotype. This rearrangement joins TRBV12-3 or TRBV12-4 to TRBJ2-3, with TRBD1 matching 9 bases. The CDR3 runs to 18 residues. Trimming removed 3 bases from V and 1 base from J; junction bases left unmatched: 11. CDR3 sequence: CASSFYRGLGYRTDTQYF. CDR3 coding DNA: TGTGCCAGCAGTTTCTACAGGGGGCTTGGGTATCGCACAGATACGCAGTATTTT.

This clonotype was counted many times. The rearrangement uses TRBV7-6 and TRBJ1-3; the D is unclear. Germline CDR1 and CDR2: SGHVS and FNYEAQ. The CDR3 has 15 residues. V was trimmed by 4 bases and J by 4 bases, leaving 14 bases between them. Here the CDR3 reads CASSSGVSGGNTIYF. The CDR3 bases are TGTGCCAGCAGCTCAGGAGTGAGTGGCGGAAACACCATATATTTT.